A selection of T cell receptor beta chains follows, all from one sample in a study of cytomegalovirus exposure and HLA in healthy donors. Using immunoSEQ multiplex PCR, the repertoire was profiled, and TCRdb retains in-frame clones only, with some absent. Of about 160,000 clones in the sample, 70% to 90% were seen once. Sequenced: PBMCs. The receptors were gathered from a man younger than 35 in good health and CMV-seropositive. CDR3s leave out the opening cysteine and the closing phenylalanine or tryptophan.

j_call v_call cdr3_length cdr3_aa
TRBJ2-7 TRBV29-1 10 SVEVGAHEQY
TRBJ2-7 TRBV5-6 14 ASSLQTADSTYEQY
TRBJ2-7 TRBV10-3 14 AISESPGGSPFEQY
TRBJ1-6 TRBV18 13 ASSPQGANNSPLH
TRBJ1-1 TRBV7-9 14 ASSDVGGDGSTEAF
TRBJ2-1 TRBV5-6 13 ASSLGGFSYNEQF
TRBJ1-1 TRBV11-1 12 ASSLARANTEAF
TRBJ2-7 TRBV6-5 14 ASSYGGFGGTYEQY
TRBJ1-5 TRBV7-9 12 ASSSSGSFQPQH
TRBJ1-1 TRBV5-6 12 ASSLTQMNTEAF
TRBJ1-6 TRBV7-2 17 ASSLNPGRGSSYNSPLH
TRBJ2-3 TRBV9 13 ASSDRGSLGDTQY
TRBJ2-7 TRBV2 14 ASSDLYGGARYEQY
TRBJ2-7 TRBV13 13 ASSLGLTGGPGQY
TRBJ1-1 TRBV5-4 14 ASSLAGGIMNTEAF